This T cell receptor beta chain was retrieved from a study of T-cell reconstitution after alpha-beta-depleted transplantation in children. Study-wide results and limits: The study reportedly traced alpha-beta T cells about two months after transplant to several hundred expanded graft clones. The study traced high day-60 TCRbeta diversity in some patients to surviving recipient T cells and thymic progenitors.

The library targeted TCRbeta and was prepared with unique molecular identifiers. MiXCR, applied by TCRdb to the PCR reads, yields one record per CDR3 protein. The data show some 81,000 distinct CDR3 sequences, 13% to 15% seen once. This clonotype showed up many times. The antigen remains unidentified. Trimming took off 8 bases at V and 2 bases at J, with 9 bases between the two ends. The germline gives CDR1 MDHEN, CDR2 SYDVKM. The CDR3 is made up of 12 amino acids. The sample in question was PBMCs, mostly from graft donor cells, obtained 180 days after TCRalphabeta/CD19-depleted stem cell transplant. This sequence originates from a male patient between 2 and 10 years old who had a stem cell transplant for acute lymphoblastic leukemia, so the T cells may come from the graft donor. The chain links TRBV28 to TRBJ1-1; D gene ambiguous. The CDR3 DNA follows: TGTGCCAGCGGTGACACAAACACTGAAGCTTTCTTT. This sequence encodes CASGDTNTEAFF.